This is a list of T cell receptor beta chains from one sample in a study of CD8+CD57+ T cells in acquired aplastic anemia. One entry per CDR3 protein, called by TCRdb with MiXCR from the reads. The repertoire includes hundreds of thousands of distinct CDR3 sequences, 55% to 70% of them detected once, and approximately 3.8% sits in the top ten. The source material was sorted CD4+, CD8+, or CD8+CD57+ T cells (not recorded which) from PBMCs. The source is a human donor in good health, serving as a control. Each CDR3 is given with its conserved first and last residue. A D gene is named only where the DNA matches it firmly. Size tells how often a clone was seen (once, few, many) or the class of an expanded clone, and some rows leave it out.

size | D | J | V | CDR3 | DNA
NA | TRBD1 | TRBJ1-2 | TRBV29-1 | CSVDADRGYAHPF | TGCAGCGTTGACGCCGACAGGGGCTATGCCCACCCCTTC
NA | NA | TRBJ1-2 | TRBV12-3/TRBV12-4 | CASRLARTANYGYTF | TGTGCCAGCAGGCTCGCTCGGACGGCTAACTATGGCTACACCTTC
NA | NA | TRBJ1-2 | TRBV7-2 | CASSYLLDGGTF | TGTGCCAGCAGCTATCTCCTGGATGGCGGCACCTTC
many | NA | TRBJ1-1 | TRBV5-6 | CASRLGLGSTEAFF | TGTGCCAGCAGACTTGGGCTCGGGAGCACTGAAGCTTTCTTT
NA | NA | TRBJ1-4 | TRBV19 | CASSIRTGHEKLFF | TGTGCCAGTAGTATAAGGACCGGGCATGAAAAACTGTTTTTT
NA | NA | TRBJ1-1 | TRBV2 | CASRVDRGNTEAFF | TGTGCCAGCAGGGTCGACCGGGGGAACACTGAAGCTTTCTTT
NA | NA | TRBJ2-2 | TRBV15 | CATSRDKTDLITGELFF | TGTGCCACCAGCAGAGACAAAACTGACCTTATCACCGGGGAGCTGTTTTTT
NA | NA | TRBJ2-5 | TRBV7-7 | CASSLVGDGESRTF | TGTGCTAGCAGTTTAGTCGGGGACGGGGAAAGCCGAACATTC
NA | NA | TRBJ2-7 | TRBV5-8 | CASSLQGLYEQYF | TGTGCCAGCAGCCTGCAGGGACTTTACGAGCAGTACTTC
NA | NA | TRBJ1-2 | TRBV24-1 | CATSEGPGYTF | TGTGCCACCAGTGAGGGGCCTGGCTACACCTTC
NA | NA | TRBJ1-1 | TRBV20-1 | CSARFKAYEPFF | TGCAGTGCTAGATTTAAGGCCTACGAGCCTTTCTTT
many | TRBD1 | TRBJ2-3 | TRBV6-5 | CASTPGTGSTDTQYF | TGTGCCAGCACCCCCGGGACAGGTAGCACAGATACGCAGTATTTT
NA | NA | TRBJ1-4 | TRBV10-3 | CAISELQGRGLFF | TGTGCCATCAGTGAGCTCCAGGGCAGGGGACTGTTTTTT
many | TRBD2 | TRBJ2-5 | TRBV19 | CASKTSGGEETQYF | TGTGCCAGTAAGACTAGCGGGGGGGAAGAGACCCAGTACTTC
NA | TRBD2 | TRBJ2-1 | TRBV24-1 | CATSDHPGTSDSNEQFF | TGTGCCACCAGTGATCATCCGGGGACTAGCGATAGCAATGAGCAGTTCTTC
once | NA | TRBJ2-7 | TRBV5-8 | CASSFTRARESYEQYF | TGTGCCAGCAGCTTTACTAGAGCTAGGGAGTCCTACGAGCAGTACTTC
NA | NA | TRBJ2-6 | TRBV7-2 | CAGSLAGQNNVAFF | TGTGCCGGCAGCTTAGCAGGACAGAACAACGTAGCGTTCTTC
NA | NA | TRBJ2-5 | TRBV7-8 | CASSLNGGGAGDEYF | TGTGCCAGCAGCTTAAATGGGGGCGGGGCGGGGGACGAGTACTTC
NA | TRBD1 | TRBJ1-5 | TRBV2 | CASRRDSRVQPQHF | TGCGCCAGCCGCCGGGACAGCAGGGTTCAGCCCCAGCATTTT
NA | TRBD1 | TRBJ1-4 | TRBV2 | CASRTGQLSEKLFF | TGTGCCAGCAGGACGGGACAGCTTTCAGAAAAACTGTTTTTT
NA | NA | TRBJ2-1 | TRBV2 | CASSDPGNEGPFYIEQFF | TGTGCCAGCAGTGATCCAGGAAACGAAGGACCCTTTTACATTGAGCAGTTCTTC
many | NA | TRBJ2-7 | TRBV11-2 | CASSLQGPYEQYF | TGTGCCAGCAGCTTACAGGGGCCCTACGAGCAGTACTTC